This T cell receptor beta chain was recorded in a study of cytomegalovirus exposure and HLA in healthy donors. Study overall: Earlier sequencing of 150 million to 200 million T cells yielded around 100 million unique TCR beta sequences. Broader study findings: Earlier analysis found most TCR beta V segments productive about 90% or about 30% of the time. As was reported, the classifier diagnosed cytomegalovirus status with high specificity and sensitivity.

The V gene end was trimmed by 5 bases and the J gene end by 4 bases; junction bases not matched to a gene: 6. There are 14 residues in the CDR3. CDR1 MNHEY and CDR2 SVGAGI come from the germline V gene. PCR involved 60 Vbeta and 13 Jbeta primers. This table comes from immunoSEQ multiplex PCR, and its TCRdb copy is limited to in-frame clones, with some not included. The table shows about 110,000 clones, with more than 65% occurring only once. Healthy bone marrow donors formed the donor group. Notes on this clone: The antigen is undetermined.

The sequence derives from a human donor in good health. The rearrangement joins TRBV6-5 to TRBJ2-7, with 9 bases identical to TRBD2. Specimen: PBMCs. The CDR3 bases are TGTGCCAGCAGTGTAGGACTAGCGTATTACGAGCAGTACTTC. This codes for CASSVGLAYYEQYF.